Detailed here is one TCR beta chain. The antigen remains undetermined. Here immunoSEQ multiplex PCR was the method, and the copy in TCRdb shows in-frame clones only, minus some. The table shows around 1,000,000 clones, with 70% to 85% occurring only once. This sample is drawn from a study of shared clonotypes between healthy human individuals. Across the whole study: Each donor's CD8 memory used one plate, CD8 naive two, each CD4 subset three.

Trimming pared 2 bases from V and 4 bases from J, leaving 7 bases between. CDR1 and CDR2 (germline): SGHNT, YYREEE (reference sequence). CDR3 size: 12 residues. Study findings and constraints: Collection of samples was limited to blood; tissue repertoires likely differ.

The chain carries TRBV5-4 and TRBJ2-7; D unresolved. The sequence derives from a man aged 18-30 years in good health. Some clones in this sample may be carry-over from other donors' samples. Sequenced sample: memory CD4+ T cells from PBMCs. This sample's subset: CD45RA-negative fraction. The CDR3 spells CASSFGRYEQYF. The CDR3 bases are TGTGCCAGCAGCTTTGGGCGATACGAGCAGTACTTC.